This is a list of T cell receptor beta chains from one sample in a study of response to subunit inactivated influenza vaccine. TCRdb ran MiXCR on the RT-PCR reads and lists one entry per CDR3 protein. Among under 550,000 distinct CDR3 sequences listed, roughly 8.2% were seen once. Sequenced material: PBMCs from blood, taken about 23 months after vaccination. These receptors came from a man aged 45 to 75 who received an inactivated influenza vaccine. Both conserved end residues are part of each CDR3. The D gene is left open where the match is weak. A row's size may be missing; if present it is once, few, many or a size class.

cdr3_aa cdr3_nt clone_size d_call cdr3_length j_call v_call
CASSFADSTTHF TGTGCCAGCAGCTTCGCTGACAGCACCACCCACTTC few . 12 TRBJ2-7 TRBV11-2
CASSETSGMGNEQFF TGTGCCAGCAGCGAGACTAGCGGGATGGGCAATGAGCAGTTCTTC many TRBD2 15 TRBJ2-1 TRBV9
CSVGREFNTDTQYF TGCAGCGTTGGAAGGGAATTTAACACAGATACGCAGTATTTT few . 14 TRBJ2-3 TRBV29-1
CASSIAPRRLATEAFF TGTGCCAGTAGTATAGCACCCCGGAGACTTGCCACTGAAGCTTTCTTT many . 16 TRBJ1-1 TRBV19
CATFTGKLDNEQFF TGTGCCACCTTCACAGGGAAACTCGACAATGAGCAGTTCTTC few . 14 TRBJ2-1 TRBV12-3/TRBV12-4
CASSPRRRGGRTDTQYF TGTGCCAGCAGCCCCCGGAGGCGGGGGGGTCGCACAGATACGCAGTATTTT few TRBD2 17 TRBJ2-3 TRBV4-2
CASSLYRGIANTGELFF TGTGCCAGCAGTTTATACCGGGGGATCGCGAACACCGGGGAGCTGTTTTTT few . 17 TRBJ2-2 TRBV27
CASSLAGPGPEQYF TGTGCCAGCAGCTTAGCTGGACCGGGGCCCGAGCAGTACTTC . . 14 TRBJ2-7 TRBV7-9
CASILGRGNTEAFF TGTGCCAGCATCCTTGGGAGGGGGAACACTGAAGCTTTCTTT few . 14 TRBJ1-1 TRBV7-2
CASIPASGLAYNEQFF TGTGCCAGCATTCCGGCCTCGGGACTAGCCTACAATGAGCAGTTCTTC many TRBD2 16 TRBJ2-1 TRBV7-2